The 8 T cell receptor beta chains below were found in one sample sequenced in a study of T-cell memory formation after mild COVID-19. MiXCR, run by TCRdb on the 5' RACE reads, gives a single entry per CDR3 protein. The profile shows a few hundred thousand distinct CDR3 sequences, roughly 24% of them singletons. The sample consisted of PBMCs or a T cell subset sorted from them (not recorded which). These receptors were obtained from an adult woman who had mild COVID-19 (a few samples of this study predate the infection). Cell type and time point are not known.

This clonotype was picked up a small number of times. This chain links TRBV7-9 with TRBJ2-7, with unresolved D. Trimming shortened V by 4 bases and J by 6 bases, and 7 bases separated the two germline ends. The CDR3 sequence is 11 residues long. Per germline, CDR1 SEHNR and CDR2 FQNEAQ (reference sequence). CDR3 nucleotides: TGTGCCAGCAGCTCTCTGGGCGAGCAGTACTTC. This gives the protein CASSSLGEQYF.

The chain uses TRBV6-6 and TRBJ1-4; D not resolved. This CDR3 contains 19 residues. Trimming took off 0 bases at V and 5 bases at J, with 22 bases between the two ends. Germline V lookup: CDR1 MNHNY, CDR2 SVGAGI (reference sequence). CDR3 coding DNA: TGTGCCAGCAGTTACTCATTATTGACGCAGAACTCGCTGAATGAAAAACTGTTTTTT. It yields the protein CASSYSLLTQNSLNEKLFF.

This clonotype showed up just a few times. This chain joins TRBV29-1 and TRBJ2-5; TRBD1 matches 7 bases. The CDR3 runs to 13 residues. V dropped 6 bases and J dropped 5; count of bases not matched to a gene: 9. Per germline, CDR1 SQVTM and CDR2 ANQGSEA. The CDR3 protein is CSVRQGQGETQYF. The CDR3 region has the DNA TGCAGCGTAAGACAGGGTCAAGGGGAGACCCAGTACTTC.

The chain links TRBV2 to TRBJ2-5; D remains ambiguous. This CDR3 region has 11 residues. Germline V CDR1 and CDR2: SNHLY, FYNNEI. V was trimmed by 1 base and J by 10 bases, leaving 7 bases between them. The CDR3, as DNA: TGTGCCAGCAGTGAAGGGGGAATCCAGTACTTC. Translation: CASSEGGIQYF.

The chain employs TRBV7-8 and TRBJ2-5, with unresolved D. This CDR3 has 14 amino acids. Trimming shortened V by 1 base and J by 6 bases, and 12 bases separated the two germline ends. In germline, CDR1 is SGHVS, CDR2 FQNEAQ. The CDR3 nucleotides are TGTGCCAGCAGCTTAGAGGTAGCCGGCAAGACCCAGTACTTC. Translating it yields CASSLEVAGKTQYF.

J is TRBJ2-2 and V is TRBV5-1; D is unclear. Germline values: CDR1 SGHRS, CDR2 YFSETQ. Trimming took 0 bases from V and 5 from J, leaving 11 bases between them. CDR3 length equals 15 residues. This CDR3 reads CASSLVWGATGELFF. In nucleotides, the CDR3 is TGCGCCAGCAGCTTGGTTTGGGGTGCAACCGGGGAGCTGTTTTTT. Based on the CDR3 plus reference TRBV5-1 and TRBJ2-2, the full variable domain is KAGVTQTPRYLIKTRGQQVTLSCSPISGHRSVSWYQQTPGQGLQFLFEYFSETQRNKGNFPGRFSGRQFSNSRSEMNVSTLELGDSALYLCASSLVWGATGELFFGEGSRLTVL.

CDR3 nucleotide sequence: TGTGCCAGCAGCGTAACTAACGAGCAGTACTTC. Translated, it gives CASSVTNEQYF. The J gene is TRBJ2-7, the V gene TRBV2; D not certain. V was clipped by 6 bases and J by 5 bases, with 8 bases between them. Germline values: CDR1 SNHLY, CDR2 FYNNEI. This CDR3 spans 11 amino acids.

This clonotype appeared a single time. V usage is TRBV19 and J usage is TRBJ2-5; 9 bases are a match to TRBD1. This CDR3 is built from 14 residues. Germline CDR1 LNHDA, CDR2 SQIVND (reference sequence). V was clipped by 4 bases and J by 5 bases; unmatched bases: 5. The CDR3 loop is CASSTHRGLETQYF. For the CDR3, the DNA is TGTGCCAGTAGTACACACAGGGGGCTGGAGACCCAGTACTTC.